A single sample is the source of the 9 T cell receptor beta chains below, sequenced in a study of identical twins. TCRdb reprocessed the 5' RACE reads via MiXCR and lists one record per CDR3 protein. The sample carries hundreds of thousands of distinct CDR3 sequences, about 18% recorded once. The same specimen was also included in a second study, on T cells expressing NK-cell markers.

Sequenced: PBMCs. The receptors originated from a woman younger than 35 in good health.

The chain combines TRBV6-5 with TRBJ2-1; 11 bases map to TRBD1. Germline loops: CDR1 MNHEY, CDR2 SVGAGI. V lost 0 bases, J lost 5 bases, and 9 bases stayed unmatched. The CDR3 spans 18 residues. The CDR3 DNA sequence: TGTGCCAGCAGTTACTCGGGATGGGGGACAGGGGGGAACAATGAGCAGTTCTTC. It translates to CASSYSGWGTGGNNEQFF.

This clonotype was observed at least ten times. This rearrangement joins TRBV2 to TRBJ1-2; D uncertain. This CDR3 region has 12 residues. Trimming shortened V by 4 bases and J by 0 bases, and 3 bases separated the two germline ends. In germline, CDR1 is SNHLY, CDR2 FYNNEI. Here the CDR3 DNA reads TGTGCCAGCAGTGTTTCTAACTATGGCTACACCTTC. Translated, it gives CASSVSNYGYTF.

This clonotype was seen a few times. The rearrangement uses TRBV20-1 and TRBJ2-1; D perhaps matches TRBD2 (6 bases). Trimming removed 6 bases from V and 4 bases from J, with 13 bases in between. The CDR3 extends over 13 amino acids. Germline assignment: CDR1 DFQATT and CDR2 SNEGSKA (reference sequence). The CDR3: CSATTGTYNEQFF. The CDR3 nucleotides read TGCAGTGCGACTACCGGGACTTACAATGAGCAGTTCTTC.

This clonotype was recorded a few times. The CDR3 DNA reads as TGTGCCAGCAGTCAGGGACTAGAAACCTACTCTGGGGCCAACGTCCTGACTTTC. It translates to CASSQGLETYSGANVLTF. This chain links TRBV12-3 or TRBV12-4 with TRBJ2-6; 8 nucleotides match TRBD2. The junction had 9 bases not matched to a gene; V was cut back by 5 bases and J by 0 bases. The CDR3 contains 18 residues.

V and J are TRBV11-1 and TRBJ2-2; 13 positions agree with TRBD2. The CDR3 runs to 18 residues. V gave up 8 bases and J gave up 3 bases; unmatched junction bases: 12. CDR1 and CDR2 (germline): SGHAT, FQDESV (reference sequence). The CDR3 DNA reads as TGTGCCAGCCGACCGCGGGGACTAGCGGGGTCGCACACCGGGGAGCTGTTTTTT. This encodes CASRPRGLAGSHTGELFF.

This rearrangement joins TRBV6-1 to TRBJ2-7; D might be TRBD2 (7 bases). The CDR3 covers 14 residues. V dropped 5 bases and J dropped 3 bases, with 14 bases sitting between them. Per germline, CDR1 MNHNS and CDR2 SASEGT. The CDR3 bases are TGTGCCAGCAGTCCCTGGGGGGGGCTCTACGAGCAGTACTTC. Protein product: CASSPWGGLYEQYF.

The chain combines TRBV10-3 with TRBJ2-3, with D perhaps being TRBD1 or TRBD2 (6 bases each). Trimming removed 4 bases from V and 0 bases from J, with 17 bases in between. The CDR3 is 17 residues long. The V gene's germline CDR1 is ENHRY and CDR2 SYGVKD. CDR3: CAISVRGGGLSTDTQYF. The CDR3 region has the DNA TGTGCCATCAGTGTGCGCGGAGGGGGTTTGAGCACAGATACGCAGTATTTT.

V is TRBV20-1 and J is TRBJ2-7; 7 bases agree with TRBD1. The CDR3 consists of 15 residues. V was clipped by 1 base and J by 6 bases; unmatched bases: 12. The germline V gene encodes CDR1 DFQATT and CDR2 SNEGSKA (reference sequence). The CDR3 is CSARARTGGASEQYF. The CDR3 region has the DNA TGCAGTGCTAGAGCCCGGACAGGAGGAGCGTCCGAGCAGTACTTC.

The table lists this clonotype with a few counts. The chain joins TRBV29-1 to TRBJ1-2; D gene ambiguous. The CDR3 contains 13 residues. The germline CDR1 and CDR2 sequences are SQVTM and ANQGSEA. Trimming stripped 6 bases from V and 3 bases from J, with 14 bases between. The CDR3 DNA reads TGCAGCGTCAGACGGGATTTGGACTATGGCTACACCTTC. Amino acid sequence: CSVRRDLDYGYTF.